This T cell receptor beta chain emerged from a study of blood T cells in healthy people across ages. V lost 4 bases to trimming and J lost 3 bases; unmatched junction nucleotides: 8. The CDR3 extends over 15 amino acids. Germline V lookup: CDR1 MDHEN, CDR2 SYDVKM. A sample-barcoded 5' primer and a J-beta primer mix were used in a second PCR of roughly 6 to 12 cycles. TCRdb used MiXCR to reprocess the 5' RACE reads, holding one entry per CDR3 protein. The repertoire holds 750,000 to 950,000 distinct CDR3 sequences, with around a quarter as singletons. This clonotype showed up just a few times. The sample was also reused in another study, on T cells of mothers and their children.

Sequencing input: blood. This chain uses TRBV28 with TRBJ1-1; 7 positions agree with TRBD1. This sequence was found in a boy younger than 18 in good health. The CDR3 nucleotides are TGTGCCAGCAGTTGGACAGGCATTGGGGACACTGAAGCTTTCTTT. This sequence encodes CASSWTGIGDTEAFF.